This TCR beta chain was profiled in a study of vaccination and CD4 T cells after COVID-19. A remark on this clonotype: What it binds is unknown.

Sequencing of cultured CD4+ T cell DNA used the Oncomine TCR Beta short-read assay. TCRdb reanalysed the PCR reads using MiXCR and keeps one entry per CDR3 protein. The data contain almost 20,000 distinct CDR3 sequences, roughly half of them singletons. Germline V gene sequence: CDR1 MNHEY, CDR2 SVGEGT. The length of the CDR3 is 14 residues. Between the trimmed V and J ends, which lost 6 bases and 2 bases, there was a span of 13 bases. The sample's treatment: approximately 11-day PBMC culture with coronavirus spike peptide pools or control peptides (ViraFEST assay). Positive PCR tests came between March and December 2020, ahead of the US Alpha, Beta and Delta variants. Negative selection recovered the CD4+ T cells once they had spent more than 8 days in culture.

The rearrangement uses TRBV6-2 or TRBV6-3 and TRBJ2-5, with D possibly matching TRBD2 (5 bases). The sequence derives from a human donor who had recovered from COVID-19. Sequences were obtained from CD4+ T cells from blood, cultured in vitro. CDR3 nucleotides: TGTGCCAGCAGGCGGACTGCGTCACAAGAGACCCAGTACTTC. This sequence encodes CASRRTASQETQYF.